The present T cell receptor beta chain was sequenced within a study of T-cell memory formation after mild COVID-19. This clonotype was counted between two and nine times. Its antigen is currently unknown. Regarding the study as a whole: Several responding clones turned up in pre-infection memory, indicating that cross-reactive memory may have taken part. Clones that got smaller from day 15 to 85 had even CD4/CD8, while clones growing later tipped toward CD4+. Those CD4+ clones that contracted were mainly in CM and EM (CD8+ ones in EMRA).

MiXCR, applied by TCRdb to the 5' RACE reads, yields one record per CDR3 protein. The data contain some 350,000 distinct CDR3 sequences, 15% of them singletons. This clonotype originated in a man aged 18 to 30 who had mild COVID-19 (a few samples of this study predate the infection). Cell type and time point are not known. The sequencing input was PBMCs or a T cell subset sorted from them (not recorded which).

CDR3 DNA: TGCGCCAGCAGCCAAGAGGGGCAGCGCAGCTCCTACGAGCAGTACTTC. This codes for CASSQEGQRSSYEQYF. This rearrangement joins TRBV4-1 to TRBJ2-7; possibly TRBD1 for D (5 bases). This CDR3 spans 16 amino acids. Germline loops: CDR1 MGHRA, CDR2 YSYEKL. Between the trimmed V and J ends, which lost 0 bases and 0 bases, there was a span of 12 bases.